This passage covers 32 T cell receptor beta chains from one sample sequenced in a study of T cells in localized non-small cell lung cancer. Produced via immunoSEQ multiplex PCR; TCRdb's table is partial and in-frame only. The table has fewer than 2,500 clones, 15% to 20% seen once. The source material was normal lung tissue next to the tumor, sampled before any cancer treatment. Every receptor here comes from a male donor at least 60 years old with stage I non-small cell lung cancer.

This clone appeared a few times. This chain's CDR3 is CASRVQGSQPQHF. The CDR3 nucleotides are TGTGCCAGCAGGGTTCAGGGGAGTCAGCCCCAGCATTTT. The chain recombines TRBV28 with TRBJ1-5; possible D gene TRBD1, 6 bases. The V end was cut by 6 bases, the J end by 6 bases, with 12 bases between. Germline loops: CDR1 MDHEN, CDR2 SYDVKM. This CDR3 spans 13 amino acids.

The table lists this clone with a count of one. The genes are TRBV19 and TRBJ2-7, with 12 bases lining up with TRBD1. Germline V lookup: CDR1 LNHDA, CDR2 SQIVND (reference sequence). The ends lost 10 bases at V and 5 bases at J; junction bases unmatched: 3. CDR3 length: 12 amino acids. CDR3 in amino acids: CATRDRGHEQYF. CDR3 nucleotides: TGTGCCACCCGGGACAGGGGGCACGAGCAGTACTTC. The full variable domain, with the rest looked up from reference TRBV19 and TRBJ2-7, is DGGITQSPKYLFRKEGQNVTLSCEQNLNHDAMYWYRQDPGQGLRLIYYSQIVNDFQKGDIAEGYSVSREKKESFPLTVTSAQKNPTAFYLCATRDRGHEQYFGPGTRLTVT.

This clone ranks as medium-sized. The chain combines TRBV11-3 with TRBJ1-1; perhaps TRBD1 as D (5 bases). The V end lost 3 bases, the J end lost 1 base, and 9 bases lay between the germline ends. Germline CDR1 SGHNT, CDR2 YENEEA. The CDR3 is 14 amino acids. The CDR3 reads CASSLGPRNTEAFF. The CDR3, as DNA: TGTGCCAGCAGCTTGGGGCCTAGGAACACTGAAGCTTTCTTT.

This clone has a handful of counts. This chain connects TRBV30 to TRBJ1-2, with 9 nucleotides matching TRBD1. The V and J ends lost 4 bases and 5 bases, in that order; junction bases with no gene match: 11. The germline V gene encodes CDR1 GTSNPN and CDR2 SVGIG (reference sequence). This CDR3 has 15 residues. The CDR3 DNA reads as TGTGCCTGGAATAGACAGGGGGGTAGGTGGTATGGCTACACCTTC. Encoded protein: CAWNRQGGRWYGYTF.

The chain combines TRBV19 with TRBJ2-2; a weak D match, TRBD1 (5 bases). V was pared by 8 bases and J by 1 base, with 14 bases between. Per the germline V gene, CDR1 is LNHDA and CDR2 is SQIVND (reference sequence). CDR3 length equals 15 residues. Here the CDR3 reads CASRFTGWNTGELFF. CDR3 bases: TGTGCCAGTCGGTTTACAGGTTGGAACACCGGGGAGCTGTTTTTT. Looking up the rest from reference TRBV19 and TRBJ2-2 gives the full variable domain: DGGITQSPKYLFRKEGQNVTLSCEQNLNHDAMYWYRQDPGQGLRLIYYSQIVNDFQKGDIAEGYSVSREKKESFPLTVTSAQKNPTAFYLCASRFTGWNTGELFFGEGSRLTVL.

This clone was observed many times. V usage is TRBV11-3 and J usage is TRBJ1-2, with 7 positions matching TRBD1. Germline lookup yields CDR1 SGHNT and CDR2 YENEEA. Trimming took 3 bases from V and 5 from J; bases not matched to a gene: 9. This CDR3 is 15 amino acids long. The CDR3 reads CASSLGQTRYYGYTF. CDR3 nucleotides: TGTGCCAGCAGCTTGGGACAGACGAGGTATTATGGCTACACCTTC.

This clone was observed a few times. This chain links TRBV19 with TRBJ1-1, with 10 nucleotides matching TRBD1. The CDR3 loop spans 14 amino acids. Germline V CDR1 and CDR2: LNHDA, SQIVND (reference sequence). V dropped 4 bases and J dropped 11; count of bases not matched to a gene: 10. In DNA, the CDR3 is TGTGCCAGTAGTAGGTCCGGGACAGGGGTTAGTGCTTTCTTT. Translating it yields CASSRSGTGVSAFF. Full variable domain (missing parts from reference TRBV19 and TRBJ1-1): DGGITQSPKYLFRKEGQNVTLSCEQNLNHDAMYWYRQDPGQGLRLIYYSQIVNDFQKGDIAEGYSVSREKKESFPLTVTSAQKNPTAFYLCASSRSGTGVSAFFGQGTRLTVV.

The V call is TRBV5-1, the J call TRBJ1-5, with D hard to call. The germline gives CDR1 SGHRS, CDR2 YFSETQ. This CDR3 has 15 residues. V lost 0 bases, J lost 3 bases, and 10 bases lay in between. CDR3: CASSLEGSTNQPQHF. DNA for the CDR3: TGCGCCAGCAGCTTGGAAGGGTCTACCAATCAGCCCCAGCATTTT.

This rearrangement joins TRBV25-1 to TRBJ1-5; TRBD1 aligns across 7 bases. V lost 9 bases, J lost 4 bases, and 9 bases stayed unmatched. Germline V gene data show CDR1 as MGHDK and CDR2 as SYGVNS. The CDR3 extends over 14 amino acids. The DNA of the CDR3 is TGTGCCAGTCGAGAGGGACAGCAAAATCAGCCCCAGCATTTT. It specifies CASREGQQNQPQHF.

V is TRBV19 and J is TRBJ2-2, with 7 bases lining up with TRBD1. The CDR3 has 13 amino acids. J was trimmed by 5 bases and V by 8 bases; bases with no gene match: 5. Germline CDR1 is LNHDA and CDR2 is SQIVND (reference sequence). CDR3 sequence (DNA): TGTGCCAGTGCGACAGGGCAGACCGGGGAGCTGTTTTTT. It codes for CASATGQTGELFF.

This clone appeared a few times. This rearrangement joins TRBV9 to TRBJ1-2, with D uncertain. The CDR3 contains 14 residues. V lost 5 bases and J 0 bases, leaving 11 bases between the germline ends. Looked up from germline, CDR1 is SGDLS and CDR2 is YYNGEE. The CDR3 DNA reads as TGTGCCAGCAGGACTCAGGCGACTAACTATGGCTACACCTTC. The encoded protein is CASRTQATNYGYTF. Based on the CDR3 plus reference TRBV9 and TRBJ1-2, the full variable domain is DSGVTQTPKHLITATGQRVTLRCSPRSGDLSVYWYQQSLDQGLQFLIQYYNGEERAKGNILERFSAQQFPDLHSELNLSSLELGDSALYFCASRTQATNYGYTFGSGTRLTVV.

This clone has a handful of counts. The V call is TRBV6-8, the J call TRBJ2-7, with no clear D. Germline V CDR1 and CDR2: MNHGY, SAAAGT. Trimming left V 2 bases short and J 2 bases short, with 10 bases between. CDR3 length: 14 residues. This CDR3 reads CASSYLSTPYEQYF. The DNA for the CDR3 is TGTGCCAGCAGTTACCTCAGTACCCCCTACGAGCAGTACTTC.

This chain connects TRBV18 to TRBJ1-3; D gene ambiguous. The CDR3 has 17 residues. In germline, CDR1 is KGHSH, CDR2 LQKENI. With 3 bases removed from V and 0 bases from J, the gap between germline ends came to 15 bases. CDR3 loop: CASSPTGGAHSGNTIYF. The CDR3 DNA reads TGTGCCAGCTCACCTACCGGCGGAGCACACTCTGGAAACACCATATATTTT.

This clone is medium-sized by share. The chain is built from TRBV6-8 and TRBJ1-4; D perhaps matches TRBD1 (6 bases). Germline-derived CDR1 and CDR2 are MNHGY and SAAAGT. V was pared by 2 bases and J by 2 bases, with 9 bases between. This CDR3 comprises 15 residues. CDR3 DNA sequence: TGTGCCAGCAGTTACACGACAGGCACTAATGAAAAACTGTTTTTT. This codes for CASSYTTGTNEKLFF.

This clone has more than one count but fewer than ten. V is TRBV28 and J is TRBJ2-7; D may match TRBD1 or TRBD2 (5 bases each). V was pared by 3 bases and J by 0 bases, with 9 bases between. Germline V gene lookup returns CDR1 MDHEN and CDR2 SYDVKM. The CDR3 is made up of 14 amino acids. CDR3 bases: TGTGCCAGCAGTTTTCATGGGGGCTCCTACGAGCAGTACTTC. This codes for CASSFHGGSYEQYF.

This clone has just a few counts. The chain has TRBV9 and TRBJ2-3, with TRBD1 identical over 9 bases. There are 15 residues in the CDR3. CDR1 SGDLS and CDR2 YYNGEE come from the germline V gene. J gave up 3 bases and V 4 bases, and 6 bases lay outside the gene matches. This CDR3 reads CASSPRGTGTDTQYF. The CDR3 DNA reads TGTGCCAGCAGCCCCCGAGGGACAGGGACAGATACGCAGTATTTT.

This clone is labeled as medium-sized. CDR3 DNA sequence: TGTGCCAGCGAATCCAGGGCCGAGAACACTGAAGCTTTCTTT. Translating it yields CASESRAENTEAFF. The chain couples TRBV6-8 to TRBJ1-1, with D possibly being TRBD1 (5 bases). From germline, CDR1 is MNHGY and CDR2 SAAAGT. The V end lost 8 bases, the J end lost 1 base, and 14 bases lay between the germline ends. The CDR3 consists of 14 residues.

This clone was recorded many times. This rearrangement joins TRBV11-3 to TRBJ2-5, with 11 bases fitting TRBD2. The CDR3 loop spans 18 amino acids. In germline, CDR1 is SGHNT, CDR2 YENEEA. The V gene end was trimmed by 4 bases and the J gene end by 1 base; junction bases not matched to a gene: 11. CDR3 sequence: CASSSRTSGSGVQETQYF. The DNA of the CDR3 is TGTGCCAGCAGCTCCCGGACTAGCGGGTCAGGGGTCCAAGAGACCCAGTACTTC.

This clone was seen a handful of times. This chain joins TRBV11-3 and TRBJ2-2; D may be TRBD1 (6 bases). Germline assignment: CDR1 SGHNT and CDR2 YENEEA. V gave up 5 bases and J gave up 4 bases, with 14 bases separating them. The CDR3 totals 15 residues. The CDR3 reads CASSGAAGVTGELFF. DNA of the CDR3: TGTGCCAGCAGCGGGGCGGCAGGGGTCACCGGGGAGCTGTTTTTT.

This clone was observed a handful of times. V gene TRBV11-3 combines with J gene TRBJ2-7, with D possibly TRBD2 on 6 matching bases. Trimming left V 6 bases short and J 1 base short, with 22 bases between. From germline, CDR1 is SGHNT and CDR2 YENEEA. The CDR3 covers 17 residues. CDR3 residues: CASSYKSGGDGSYEQYF. CDR3 nucleotides: TGTGCCAGCAGTTATAAGTCAGGAGGGGATGGGTCCTACGAGCAGTACTTC.

By sample share, this clone is medium-sized. Germline and junction disagree at one end, which may indicate a read error. This sequence joins TRBV6-8 and TRBJ2-2; the D gene is possibly TRBD1 (6 bases). Germline CDR1 is MNHGY and CDR2 is SAAAGT. The CDR3 runs to 15 residues. Written as DNA, the CDR3 is TGTGCCATCAGTGCTGACAGGACCTTCACCGGGGAGCTGTTTTTT. Translated: CAISADRTFTGELFF.

This clone turned up a few times. CDR3 region: CASSPLVRAHEQYF. CDR3 nucleotides: TGTGCCAGCAGCCCTCTGGTCAGGGCGCACGAGCAGTACTTC. This sequence joins TRBV11-3 and TRBJ2-7; weak D call: TRBD1 (5 bases). Germline V CDR1 and CDR2: SGHNT, YENEEA. Trimming removed 5 bases from V and 5 bases from J, with 16 bases in between. The CDR3 runs 14 residues.

This clone has just a few counts. The rearrangement uses TRBV30 and TRBJ2-3, with TRBD1 identical over 9 bases. This CDR3 is 16 amino acids long. V lost 0 bases, J lost 3 bases, and 7 bases stayed unmatched. Germline CDR1 and CDR2: GTSNPN and SVGIG (reference sequence). CDR3: CAWSVSWGQGTDTQYF. CDR3 DNA sequence: TGTGCCTGGAGTGTAAGTTGGGGACAGGGAACAGATACGCAGTATTTT.

The chain employs TRBV29-1 and TRBJ1-2; possible D gene TRBD1, 5 bases. V lost 4 bases and J lost 2, with 14 bases in between. The germline V gene encodes CDR1 SQVTM and CDR2 ANQGSEA. This CDR3 is built from 14 residues. CDR3 sequence reads: CSVGAGGSNYGYTF. The CDR3 DNA reads as TGCAGCGTTGGTGCCGGGGGGTCCAACTATGGCTACACCTTC.

V usage is TRBV19 and J usage is TRBJ2-7; maybe TRBD1 (6 bases). Deletions cut 3 bases from V and 4 bases from J, with 13 bases between. The V gene's germline CDR1 is LNHDA and CDR2 SQIVND (reference sequence). The CDR3 has 14 amino acids. The CDR3 spells CASSMLDRPYEQYF. The CDR3 DNA reads as TGTGCCAGTAGTATGTTGGACAGACCTTACGAGCAGTACTTC.

This clone is deemed large. The J gene is TRBJ2-7, the V gene TRBV18; 8 positions agree with TRBD2. This CDR3 contains 20 residues. J gave up 2 bases and V 0 bases, and 18 bases lay outside the gene matches. Germline V CDR1 and CDR2: KGHSH, LQKENI. CDR3 sequence: CASSPPLAGRISGSPYEQYF. The CDR3 DNA is TGTGCCAGCTCACCACCGTTAGCAGGCCGAATCAGCGGGAGCCCCTACGAGCAGTACTTC.

In this sample, this clone is medium-sized (0.01 to 0.1%). The chain joins TRBV6-8 to TRBJ1-1; D gene uncertain. This CDR3 spans 15 amino acids. Trimming removed 0 bases from V and 0 bases from J, with 8 bases in between. CDR1 MNHGY and CDR2 SAAAGT come from the germline V gene. The CDR3 spells CASSYSNRLNTEAFF. Here the CDR3 DNA reads TGTGCCAGCAGTTACTCGAACAGACTGAACACTGAAGCTTTCTTT.

The chain carries TRBV6-8 and TRBJ1-1; D may be TRBD1 (5 bases). Trimming cost V 5 bases and J 0 bases, with 10 bases left between them. CDR1 MNHGY and CDR2 SAAAGT come from the germline V gene. This CDR3 has 14 amino acids. This chain's CDR3 is CASSMGLLNTEAFF. CDR3 sequence (DNA): TGTGCCAGCAGTATGGGACTTCTGAACACTGAAGCTTTCTTT.

The CDR3 spells CASSLGLAGVNEQFF. CDR3 DNA: TGTGCCAGCAGCTTAGGACTAGCGGGAGTCAATGAGCAGTTCTTC. The J gene is TRBJ2-1, the V gene TRBV7-6, with 12 bases fitting TRBD2. The ends lost 1 base at V and 6 bases at J; junction bases unmatched: 1. CDR3 size: 15 residues. Germline assignment: CDR1 SGHVS and CDR2 FNYEAQ.

This clone was recorded a few times. The junction departs from the called germline gene at one end, perhaps through a read error. V is TRBV6-8 and J is TRBJ1-2; D might be TRBD1 (6 bases). Germline CDR1 MNHGY, CDR2 SAAAGT. The CDR3 sequence is 15 residues long. CDR3 DNA sequence: TGTGCCATCAGTCACAGGGAGGATACTAACTATGGCTACACCTTC. This translates into CAISHREDTNYGYTF.

The rearrangement uses TRBV6-8 and TRBJ2-1; the match to TRBD1 covers 10 bases. The junction had 5 bases not matched to a gene; V was cut back by 6 bases and J by 3 bases. This CDR3 has 15 residues. CDR1 and CDR2 from the germline V gene are MNHGY and SAAAGT. This CDR3 is CASSPRDRGYNEQFF. The DNA for the CDR3 is TGTGCCAGCAGCCCCCGGGACAGGGGCTACAATGAGCAGTTCTTC.

The table lists this clone with a few counts. The chain recombines TRBV30 with TRBJ1-3; D is perhaps TRBD1 (5 bases). With 6 bases removed from V and 0 bases from J, the gap between germline ends came to 18 bases. Germline V gene sequence: CDR1 GTSNPN, CDR2 SVGIG (reference sequence). This CDR3 is built from 16 residues. The CDR3 region is CACSSWGLFSGNTIYF. CDR3 nucleotides: TGTGCCTGTTCCTCCTGGGGACTTTTCTCTGGAAACACCATATATTTT.